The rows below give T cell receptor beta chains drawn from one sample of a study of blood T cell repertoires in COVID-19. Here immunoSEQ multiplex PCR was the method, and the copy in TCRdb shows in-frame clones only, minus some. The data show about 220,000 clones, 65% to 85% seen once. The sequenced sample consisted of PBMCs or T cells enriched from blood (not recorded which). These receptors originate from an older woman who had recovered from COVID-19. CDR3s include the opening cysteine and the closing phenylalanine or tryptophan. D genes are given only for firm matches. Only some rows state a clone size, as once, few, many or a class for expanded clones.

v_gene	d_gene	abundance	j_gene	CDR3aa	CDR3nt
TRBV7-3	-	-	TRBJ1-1	CASSFAENTEAFF	TGTGCCAGCAGCTTCGCAGAAAACACTGAAGCTTTCTTT
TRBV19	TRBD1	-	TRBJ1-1	CASLDRATNTEAFF	TGTGCCAGCCTCGACAGGGCAACGAACACTGAAGCTTTCTTT
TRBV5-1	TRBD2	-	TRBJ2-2	CASSFQETSFTGELFF	TGCGCCAGCAGCTTCCAAGAGACTAGCTTCACCGGGGAGCTGTTTTTT
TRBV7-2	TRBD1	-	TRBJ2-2	CASRAGTGGVTGELFF	TGTGCCAGCAGGGCCGGGACAGGGGGTGTTACCGGGGAGCTGTTTTTT
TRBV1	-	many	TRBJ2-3	CTSSCKSGRTTDTQYF	TGCACCAGCAGCTGTAAAAGCGGGAGGACCACAGATACGCAGTATTTT
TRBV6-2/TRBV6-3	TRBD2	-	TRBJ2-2	CASSYPGTSGNTGELFF	TGTGCCAGCAGTTACCCCGGGACTAGCGGGAACACCGGGGAGCTGTTTTTT
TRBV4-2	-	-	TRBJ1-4	CASSQEPGLESEKLFF	TGTGCCAGCAGCCAAGAGCCCGGCCTAGAGTCCGAAAAACTGTTTTTT
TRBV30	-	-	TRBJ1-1	CAWSVGDTEAFF	TGTGCCTGGAGTGTCGGGGACACTGAAGCTTTCTTT
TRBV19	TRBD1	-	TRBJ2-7	CARSGTGGGEQYF	TGTGCCAGGTCGGGGACAGGGGGGGGCGAGCAGTACTTC
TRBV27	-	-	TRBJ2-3	CASSAPRTEVADTQYF	TGTGCCAGCAGTGCCCCCCGGACAGAGGTAGCAGATACGCAGTATTTT
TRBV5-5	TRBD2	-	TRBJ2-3	CASSAGGRESDTQYF	TGTGCCAGCAGCGCGGGGGGGCGGGAGTCCGATACGCAGTATTTT
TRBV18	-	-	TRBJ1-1	CASSSVSAPTEAFF	TGTGCCAGCTCATCGGTATCCGCTCCAACTGAAGCTTTCTTT
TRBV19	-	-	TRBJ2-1	CASSLAESSYNEQFF	TGTGCCAGTAGCTTAGCGGAAAGCTCCTACAATGAGCAGTTCTTC
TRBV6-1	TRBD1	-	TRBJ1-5	CASSENRGDQPQHF	TGTGCCAGCAGTGAGAACAGGGGTGATCAGCCCCAGCATTTT
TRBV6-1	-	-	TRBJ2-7	CASSPGAYEQYF	TGTGCCAGCAGTCCGGGAGCGTACGAGCAGTACTTC
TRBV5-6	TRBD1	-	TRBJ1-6	CASSFDREVYSPLHF	TGTGCCAGCAGTTTCGACAGGGAAGTTTATTCACCCCTCCACTTT
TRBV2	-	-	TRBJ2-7	CASSPRPVGSYEQYF	TGTGCCAGCAGCCCTAGACCAGTTGGGAGCTACGAGCAGTACTTC
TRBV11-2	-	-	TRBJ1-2	CASSRPTEYGYTF	TGTGCCAGCAGCCGGCCGACGGAGTATGGCTACACCTTC
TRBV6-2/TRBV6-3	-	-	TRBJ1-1	CASSYLGANTEAFF	TGTGCCAGCAGTTACTTGGGCGCGAACACTGAAGCTTTCTTT
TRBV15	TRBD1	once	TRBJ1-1	CATSRDSNRGLLAFF	TGTGCCACCAGCAGAGATAGTAACAGGGGGCTTTTAGCTTTCTTT
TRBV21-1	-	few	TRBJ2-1	CASPGDEQFF	TGTGCCAGCCCCGGGGATGAGCAGTTCTTC
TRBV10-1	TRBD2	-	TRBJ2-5	CASSTGLAGLGTQYF	TGCGCCAGCAGTACGGGACTAGCGGGCCTAGGGACCCAGTACTTC
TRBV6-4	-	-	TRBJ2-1	CASSDKKKGVTYNEQFF	TGTGCCAGCAGTGACAAAAAAAAGGGGGTCACCTACAATGAGCAGTTCTTC
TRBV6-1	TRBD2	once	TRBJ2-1	CASSGSLAGAYNEQFF	TGTGCCAGCAGTGGAAGCTTAGCGGGGGCATACAATGAGCAGTTCTTC
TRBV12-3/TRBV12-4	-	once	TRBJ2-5	CASSFPGQETQYF	TGTGCCAGCAGTTTTCCGGGTCAAGAGACCCAGTACTTC
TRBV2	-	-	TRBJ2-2	CASSEPGLGDTGELFF	TGTGCCAGCAGTGAACCGGGACTGGGGGACACCGGGGAGCTGTTTTTT
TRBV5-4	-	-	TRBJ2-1	CASSLRRNEQFF	TGTGCCAGCAGCTTACGGCGGAATGAGCAGTTCTTC
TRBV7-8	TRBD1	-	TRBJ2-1	CASSLGVRGQGSNEQFF	TGTGCCAGCAGCTTAGGAGTCAGGGGACAGGGAAGCAATGAGCAGTTCTTC
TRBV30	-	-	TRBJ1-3	CAYSTAGLSGNTIYF	TGTGCCTACTCGACGGCGGGCCTCTCTGGAAACACCATATATTTT
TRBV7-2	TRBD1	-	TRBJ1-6	CASSSGQGKSPLHF	TGTGCCAGCAGCTCGGGACAGGGGAAATCACCCCTCCACTTT
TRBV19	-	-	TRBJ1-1	CASSIDRRRDTQNTEAFF	TGTGCCAGTAGTATAGATCGTCGAAGGGACACGCAGAACACTGAAGCTTTCTTT
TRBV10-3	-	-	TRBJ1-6	CAISESQGSSSPLHF	TGTGCCATCAGTGAGTCCCAGGGTAGTAGTTCACCCCTCCACTTT
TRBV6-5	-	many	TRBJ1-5	CASSPQGRGNQPQHF	TGTGCCAGCAGTCCACAGGGAAGGGGCAATCAGCCCCAGCATTTT
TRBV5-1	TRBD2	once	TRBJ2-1	CASSRTSGSSYNEQFF	TGCGCCAGCAGCAGGACTAGCGGGAGCTCCTACAATGAGCAGTTCTTC
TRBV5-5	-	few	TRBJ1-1	CASSLIGRASPQDTEAFF	TGTGCCAGCAGCTTGATTGGCAGGGCCTCTCCTCAGGACACTGAAGCTTTCTTT
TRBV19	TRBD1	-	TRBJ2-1	CASRDRGRPYNEQFF	TGTGCCAGCCGGGACAGGGGTCGACCCTACAATGAGCAGTTCTTC
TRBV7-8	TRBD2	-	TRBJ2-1	CASSLAGGGYYNEQFF	TGTGCCAGCAGCTTAGCGGGCGGGGGGTACTACAATGAGCAGTTCTTC
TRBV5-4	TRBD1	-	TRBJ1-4	CASSQGGENEKLFF	TGTGCCAGCAGCCAGGGGGGTGAGAATGAAAAACTGTTTTTT
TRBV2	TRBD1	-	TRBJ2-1	CASTPGQGGYEQFF	TGTGCCAGTACGCCGGGACAGGGAGGTTATGAGCAGTTCTTC
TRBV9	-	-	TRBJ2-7	CASGTLLSHEQYF	TGTGCCAGCGGGACTCTCCTATCCCACGAGCAGTACTTC
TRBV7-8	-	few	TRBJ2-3	CASRQIFTDTQYF	TGTGCCAGCAGACAGATATTCACAGATACGCAGTATTTT